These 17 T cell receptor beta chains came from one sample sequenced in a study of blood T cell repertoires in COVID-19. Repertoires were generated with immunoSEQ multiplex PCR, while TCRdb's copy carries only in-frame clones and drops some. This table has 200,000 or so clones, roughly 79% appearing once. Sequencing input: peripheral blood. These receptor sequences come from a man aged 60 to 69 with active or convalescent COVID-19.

For the CDR3, the DNA is TGTGCCAGCAGAGATAGCGGGAGGTACGAGCAGTACTTC. This gives the protein CASRDSGRYEQYF. The V call is TRBV7-2, the J call TRBJ2-7; 10 nucleotides align to TRBD2. Germline CDR1 reads SGHTA; CDR2 reads FQGNSA. The trim removed 6 bases at V and 4 bases at J, leaving 3 bases unmatched. This CDR3 comprises 13 residues. Looking up the rest from reference TRBV7-2 and TRBJ2-7 gives the full variable domain: GAGVSQSPSNKVTEKGKDVELRCDPISGHTALYWYRQSLGQGLEFLIYFQGNSAPDKSGLPSDRFSAERTGGSVSTLTIQRTQQEDSAVYLCASRDSGRYEQYFGPGTRLTVT.

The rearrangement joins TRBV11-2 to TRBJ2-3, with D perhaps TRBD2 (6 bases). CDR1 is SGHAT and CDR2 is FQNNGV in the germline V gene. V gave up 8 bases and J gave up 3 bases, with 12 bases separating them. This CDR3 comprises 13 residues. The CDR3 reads CASARENTDTQYF. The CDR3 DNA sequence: TGTGCCAGCGCGCGGGAAAATACAGATACGCAGTATTTT. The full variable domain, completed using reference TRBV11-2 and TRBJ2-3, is EAGVAQSPRYKIIEKRQSVAFWCNPISGHATLYWYQQILGQGPKLLIQFQNNGVVDDSQLPKDRFSAERLKGVDSTLKIQPAKLEDSAVYLCASARENTDTQYFGPGTRLTVL.

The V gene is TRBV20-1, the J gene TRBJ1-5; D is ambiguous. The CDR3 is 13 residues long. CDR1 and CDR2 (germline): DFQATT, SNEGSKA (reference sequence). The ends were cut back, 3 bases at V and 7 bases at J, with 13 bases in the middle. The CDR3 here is CSASSGVHQPQHF. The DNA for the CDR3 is TGCAGTGCTAGTAGCGGGGTTCACCAGCCCCAGCATTTT.

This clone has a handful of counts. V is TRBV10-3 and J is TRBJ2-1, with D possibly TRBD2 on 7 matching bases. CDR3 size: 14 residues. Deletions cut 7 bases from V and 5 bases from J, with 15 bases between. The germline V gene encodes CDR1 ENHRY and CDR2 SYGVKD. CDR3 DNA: TGTGCCATCACTGCGGGAGACAGGCACAATGAGCAGTTCTTC. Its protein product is CAITAGDRHNEQFF.

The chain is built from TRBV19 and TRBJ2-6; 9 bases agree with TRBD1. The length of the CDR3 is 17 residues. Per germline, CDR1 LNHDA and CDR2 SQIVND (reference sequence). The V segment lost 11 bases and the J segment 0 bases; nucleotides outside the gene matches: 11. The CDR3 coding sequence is TGTGCCGGTGGACAGGGGATGGACAGCTCTGGGGCCAACGTCCTGACTTTC. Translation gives CAGGQGMDSSGANVLTF.

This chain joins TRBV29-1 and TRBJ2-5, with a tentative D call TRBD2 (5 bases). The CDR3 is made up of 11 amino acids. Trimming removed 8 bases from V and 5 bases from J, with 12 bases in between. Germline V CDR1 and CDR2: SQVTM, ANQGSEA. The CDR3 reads CSFRTGETQYF. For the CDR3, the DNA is TGCAGCTTTAGGACGGGGGAGACCCAGTACTTC.

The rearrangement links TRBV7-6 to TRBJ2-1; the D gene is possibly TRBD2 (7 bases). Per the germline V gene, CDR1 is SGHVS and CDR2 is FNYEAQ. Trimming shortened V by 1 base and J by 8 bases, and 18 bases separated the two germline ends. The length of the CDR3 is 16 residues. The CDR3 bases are TGTGCCAGCAGCTTAGACGGCGGGGGCAGGGCCCATGAGCAGTTCTTC. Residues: CASSLDGGGRAHEQFF.

The chain's CDR3 is CSVFGTPGAFF. CDR3 coding DNA: TGCAGCGTTTTCGGTACCCCCGGGGCTTTCTTT. The chain links TRBV29-1 to TRBJ1-1, with unresolved D. This CDR3 spans 11 amino acids. The V end lost 5 bases, the J end lost 11 bases, and 15 bases lay between the germline ends. The germline gives CDR1 SQVTM, CDR2 ANQGSEA.

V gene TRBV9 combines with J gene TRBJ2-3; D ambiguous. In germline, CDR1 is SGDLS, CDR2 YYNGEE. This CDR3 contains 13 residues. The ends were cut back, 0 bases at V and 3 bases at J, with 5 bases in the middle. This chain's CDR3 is CASSVVSTDTQYF. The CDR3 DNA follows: TGTGCCAGCAGCGTAGTGAGTACAGATACGCAGTATTTT. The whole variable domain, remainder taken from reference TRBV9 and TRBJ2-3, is DSGVTQTPKHLITATGQRVTLRCSPRSGDLSVYWYQQSLDQGLQFLIQYYNGEERAKGNILERFSAQQFPDLHSELNLSSLELGDSALYFCASSVVSTDTQYFGPGTRLTVL.

The CDR3 coding sequence is TGTGCCAGCAGTTATCGGACAGGAACCTACGAGCAGTACTTC. Its translation: CASSYRTGTYEQYF. The chain uses TRBV28 and TRBJ2-7; TRBD1 agrees at 7 bases. J lost 2 bases, V lost 4 bases, and 5 bases had no gene match. CDR1 and CDR2 (germline): MDHEN, SYDVKM. CDR3 length: 14 amino acids.

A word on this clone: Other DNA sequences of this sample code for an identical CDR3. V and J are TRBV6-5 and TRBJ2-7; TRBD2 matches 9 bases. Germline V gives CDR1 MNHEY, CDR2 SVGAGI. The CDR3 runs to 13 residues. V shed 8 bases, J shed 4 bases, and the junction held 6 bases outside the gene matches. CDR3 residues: CASRVSGSYEQYF. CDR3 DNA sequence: TGTGCCAGCCGAGTTAGCGGGAGTTACGAGCAGTACTTC.

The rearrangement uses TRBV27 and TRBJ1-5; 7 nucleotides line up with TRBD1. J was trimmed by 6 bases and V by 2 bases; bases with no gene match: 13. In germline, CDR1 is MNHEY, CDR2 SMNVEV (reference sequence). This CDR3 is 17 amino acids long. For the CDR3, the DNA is TGTGCCAGCAGTTTACGTTACAGGGGTCGGGTAGGTCAGCCCCAGCATTTT. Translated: CASSLRYRGRVGQPQHF.

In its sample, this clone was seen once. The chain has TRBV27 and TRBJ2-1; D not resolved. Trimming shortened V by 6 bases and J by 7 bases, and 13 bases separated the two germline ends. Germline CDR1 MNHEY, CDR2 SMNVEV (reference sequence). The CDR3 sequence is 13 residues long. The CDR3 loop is CASSFYPSNEQFF. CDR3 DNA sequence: TGTGCCAGCAGCTTTTACCCCAGTAATGAGCAGTTCTTC.

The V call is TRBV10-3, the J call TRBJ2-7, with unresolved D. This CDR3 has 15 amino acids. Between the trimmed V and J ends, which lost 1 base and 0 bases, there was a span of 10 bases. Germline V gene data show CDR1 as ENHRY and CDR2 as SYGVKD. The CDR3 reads CAISEFVAFSYEQYF. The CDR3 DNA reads TGTGCCATCAGTGAGTTTGTAGCTTTCTCCTACGAGCAGTACTTC.

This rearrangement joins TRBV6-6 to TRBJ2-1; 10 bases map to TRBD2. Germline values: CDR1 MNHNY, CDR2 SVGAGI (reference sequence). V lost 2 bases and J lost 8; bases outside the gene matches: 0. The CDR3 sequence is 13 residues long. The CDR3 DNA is TGTGCCAGCAGTTACCTAGCGGGGGATGAGCAGTTCTTC. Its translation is CASSYLAGDEQFF.

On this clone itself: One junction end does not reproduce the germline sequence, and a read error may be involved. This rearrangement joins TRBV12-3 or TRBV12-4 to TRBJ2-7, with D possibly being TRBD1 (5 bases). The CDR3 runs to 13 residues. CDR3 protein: CASSFRDSYGQYF. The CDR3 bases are TGTGCCAGCAGTTTCAGGGATTCCTACGGGCAGTACTTC.

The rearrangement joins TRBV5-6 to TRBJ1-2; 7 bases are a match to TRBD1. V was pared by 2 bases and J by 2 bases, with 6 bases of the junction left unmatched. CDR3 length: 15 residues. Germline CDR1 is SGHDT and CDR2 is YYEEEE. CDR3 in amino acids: CASSLHDRVNYGYTF. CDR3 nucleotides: TGTGCCAGCAGCTTACACGACAGGGTCAACTATGGCTACACCTTC.